This entry lists 10 T cell receptor beta chains sequenced from one sample in a study of shared clonotypes between healthy human individuals. Naive CD8 cells were CD45RO-negative, positively selected for CCR7, excluding terminally differentiated effector memory CD45RA+ cells. Method: immunoSEQ multiplex PCR; TCRdb's copy keeps in-frame clones and lacks some. The table lists some 740,000 clones, approximately 92% of them singletons. Sequencing used naive CD8+ T cells sorted from blood. The receptors stem from a man aged 25 to 45 in good health.

This chain links TRBV14 with TRBJ2-1, with D unclear. The CDR3 consists of 14 residues. V lost 3 bases and J lost 5, with 11 bases in between. Per germline, CDR1 SGHDN and CDR2 FVKESK. The CDR3 sequence: CASSHGSSHNEQFF. CDR3 bases: TGTGCCAGCAGCCATGGTAGCAGCCACAATGAGCAGTTCTTC. The variable domain in full, completed from reference TRBV14 and TRBJ2-1, reads EAGVTQFPSHSVIEKGQTVTLRCDPISGHDNLYWYRRVMGKEIKFLLHFVKESKQDESGMPNNRFLAERTGGTYSTLKVQPAELEDSGVYFCASSHGSSHNEQFFGPGTRLTVL.

This chain joins TRBV27 and TRBJ2-3; the D is unclear. V shed 4 bases and J shed 3 bases, with 17 bases lying between them. Germline V lookup: CDR1 MNHEY, CDR2 SMNVEV (reference sequence). The CDR3 is 16 amino acids. CDR3 nucleotide sequence: TGTGCCAGCAGTTCTAGGTTTGACGGAATGACAGATACGCAGTATTTT. Protein: CASSSRFDGMTDTQYF.

J is TRBJ2-3 and V is TRBV28; TRBD1 aligns across 12 bases. Per the germline V gene, CDR1 is MDHEN and CDR2 is SYDVKM. CDR3 length equals 16 residues. J gave up 5 bases and V 5 bases, and 8 bases lay outside the gene matches. Here the CDR3 reads CASSSRDRGPKDTQYF. The CDR3 region has the DNA TGTGCCAGCAGTAGCCGGGACAGGGGGCCGAAAGATACGCAGTATTTT. The full variable domain, completed using reference TRBV28 and TRBJ2-3, is DVKVTQSSRYLVKRTGEKVFLECVQDMDHENMFWYRQDPGLGLRLIYFSYDVKMKEKGDIPEGYSVSREKKERFSLILESASTNQTSMYLCASSSRDRGPKDTQYFGPGTRLTVL.

The chain combines TRBV7-9 with TRBJ2-1, with 8 nucleotides matching TRBD1. The CDR3 runs to 15 residues. CDR1 and CDR2 (germline): SEHNR, FQNEAQ (reference sequence). Trimming took 3 bases from V and 4 from J; bases not matched to a gene: 5. The CDR3 nucleotides are TGTGCCAGCAGCTTCGGACAGGGAACTTACAATGAGCAGTTCTTC. Protein: CASSFGQGTYNEQFF.

The chain links TRBV27 to TRBJ1-2; D is possibly TRBD1 (6 bases). Trimming removed 5 bases at V and 8 bases at J, with 12 bases between. CDR1 is MNHEY and CDR2 is SMNVEV in the germline V gene (reference sequence). The CDR3 is 12 amino acids. The CDR3 loop reads CASSSRGQGYTF. The CDR3 coding sequence is TGTGCCAGCAGTAGCAGGGGTCAAGGCTACACCTTC.

The chain carries TRBV28 and TRBJ2-7; TRBD1 or TRBD2 may be the D gene (7 bases each). Germline V CDR1 and CDR2: MDHEN, SYDVKM. V was clipped by 8 bases and J by 7 bases, with 24 bases between them. The length of the CDR3 is 15 residues. The CDR3 DNA reads as TGTGCCAGCGGGGATCGAGGGGGCGGGAGTTATGAGCAGTACTTC. This translates into CASGDRGGGSYEQYF.

In its sample, this clone was seen once. V usage is TRBV11-3 and J usage is TRBJ1-4; D unclear. Germline CDR1 SGHNT, CDR2 YENEEA. Trimming pared 5 bases from V and 3 bases from J, leaving 13 bases between. CDR3 length: 15 amino acids. The CDR3: CASSPLAVPNEKLFF. In DNA form, the CDR3 reads TGTGCCAGCAGCCCCCTGGCCGTCCCTAATGAAAAACTGTTTTTT.

This CDR3 reads CASSFSDFGEQYF. CDR3 nucleotide sequence: TGTGCCAGCAGTTTTTCGGACTTTGGCGAGCAGTACTTC. The chain uses TRBV27 and TRBJ2-7, with D tentatively TRBD2 (5 bases). Trimming took 3 bases from V and 6 from J, leaving 12 bases between them. Germline-derived CDR1 and CDR2 are MNHEY and SMNVEV (reference sequence). The CDR3 totals 13 residues.

About this clone: This sample also contains other DNA sequences that code for the same CDR3. The CDR3, as DNA: TGTGCCAGTAGTAGGACAGAGAACACTGAAGCTTTCTTT. This codes for CASSRTENTEAFF. V and J are TRBV19 and TRBJ1-1; D possibly corresponds to TRBD1 (6 bases). This CDR3 is 13 amino acids long. V dropped 4 bases and J dropped 1 base, with 7 bases sitting between them. CDR1 and CDR2 from the germline V gene are LNHDA and SQIVND (reference sequence).

This chain connects TRBV5-1 to TRBJ2-3; 11 bases are a match to TRBD2. The germline CDR1 and CDR2 sequences are SGHRS and YFSETQ. The CDR3 is 15 residues long. The J segment lost 6 bases and the V segment lost 4 bases, leaving 7 bases of the junction unmatched. The CDR3 sequence: CASSHTSGRGDTQYF. CDR3 in DNA: TGCGCCAGCAGCCATACTAGCGGGAGAGGTGATACGCAGTATTTT.